This T cell receptor (beta chain) comes out of a study of T cell responses to AZD1222 COVID-19 vaccine. The data were produced by immunoSEQ multiplex PCR, yet TCRdb's version contains in-frame clones alone and is incomplete. The sample contains over 95,000 clones, roughly nine tenths of which appear only once. The germline V gene encodes CDR1 LNHDA and CDR2 SQIVND (reference sequence). The V and J ends lost 5 bases and 7 bases respectively, with 9 bases between them. The CDR3 has 11 residues. This receptor was identified in an adult in good health. The sequencing here drew on peripheral blood, taken on day 0 of AZD1222 vaccination. This sequence joins TRBV19 and TRBJ2-7, with D possibly matching TRBD1 (6 bases). The CDR3 coding sequence is TGTGCCAGTAGTGACAGGAGAGAGCAGTACTTC. Protein sequence: CASSDRREQYF.